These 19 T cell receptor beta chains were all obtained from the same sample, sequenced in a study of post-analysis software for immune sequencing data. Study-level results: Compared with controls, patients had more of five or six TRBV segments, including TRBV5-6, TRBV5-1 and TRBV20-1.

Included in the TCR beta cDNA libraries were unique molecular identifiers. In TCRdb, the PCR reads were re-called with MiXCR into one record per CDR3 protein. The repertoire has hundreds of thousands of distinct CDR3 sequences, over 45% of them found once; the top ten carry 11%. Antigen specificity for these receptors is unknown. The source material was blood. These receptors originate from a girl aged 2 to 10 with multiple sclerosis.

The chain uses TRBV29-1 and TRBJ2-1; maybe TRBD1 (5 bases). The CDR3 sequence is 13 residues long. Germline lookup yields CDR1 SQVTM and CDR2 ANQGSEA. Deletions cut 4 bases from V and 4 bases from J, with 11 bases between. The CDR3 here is CSVVIDRYNEQFF. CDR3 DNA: TGCAGCGTTGTTATCGACAGATACAATGAGCAGTTCTTC.

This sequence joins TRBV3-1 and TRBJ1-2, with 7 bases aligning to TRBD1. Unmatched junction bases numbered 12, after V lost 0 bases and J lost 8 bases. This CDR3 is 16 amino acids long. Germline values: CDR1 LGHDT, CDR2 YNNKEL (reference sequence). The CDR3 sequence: CASSQEGWQGQNGYTF. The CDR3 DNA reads TGTGCCAGCAGCCAAGAAGGTTGGCAGGGACAGAACGGCTACACCTTC.

The CDR3 DNA reads TGCAGCGTGGCACAGGGTGTCAACTATGGCTACACCTTC. Translated: CSVAQGVNYGYTF. The chain employs TRBV29-1 and TRBJ1-2, with D possibly TRBD1 on 6 matching bases. There are 13 residues in the CDR3. Looked up from germline, CDR1 is SQVTM and CDR2 is ANQGSEA. V was cut by 6 bases and J by 2 bases, with 13 bases left in between.

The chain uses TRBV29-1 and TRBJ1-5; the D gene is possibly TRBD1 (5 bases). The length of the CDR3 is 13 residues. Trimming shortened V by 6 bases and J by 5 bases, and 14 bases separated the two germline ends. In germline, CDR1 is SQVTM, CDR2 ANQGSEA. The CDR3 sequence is CSVADGTDQPQHF. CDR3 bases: TGCAGCGTCGCGGACGGGACGGATCAGCCCCAGCATTTT.

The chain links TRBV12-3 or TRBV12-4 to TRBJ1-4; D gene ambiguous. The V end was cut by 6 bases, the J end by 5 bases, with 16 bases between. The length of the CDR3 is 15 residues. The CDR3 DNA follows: TGTGCCAGCAGCCCTCTAGGCGGACCAAATGAAAAACTGTTTTTT. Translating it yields CASSPLGGPNEKLFF.

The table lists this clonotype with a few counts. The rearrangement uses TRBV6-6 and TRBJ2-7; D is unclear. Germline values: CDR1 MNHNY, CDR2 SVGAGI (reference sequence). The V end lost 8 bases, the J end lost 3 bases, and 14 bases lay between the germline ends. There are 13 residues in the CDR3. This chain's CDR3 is CASCSYGGYEQYF. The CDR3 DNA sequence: TGTGCCAGCTGCTCTTATGGCGGCTACGAGCAGTACTTC.

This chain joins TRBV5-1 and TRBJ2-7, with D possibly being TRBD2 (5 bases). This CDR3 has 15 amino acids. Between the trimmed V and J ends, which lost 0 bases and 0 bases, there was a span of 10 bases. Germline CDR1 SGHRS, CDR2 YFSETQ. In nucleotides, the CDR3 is TGCGCCAGCAGCTTGGCCTTGGACTTCTCCTACGAGCAGTACTTC. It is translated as CASSLALDFSYEQYF. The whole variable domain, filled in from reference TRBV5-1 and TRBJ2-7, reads KAGVTQTPRYLIKTRGQQVTLSCSPISGHRSVSWYQQTPGQGLQFLFEYFSETQRNKGNFPGRFSGRQFSNSRSEMNVSTLELGDSALYLCASSLALDFSYEQYFGPGTRLTVT.

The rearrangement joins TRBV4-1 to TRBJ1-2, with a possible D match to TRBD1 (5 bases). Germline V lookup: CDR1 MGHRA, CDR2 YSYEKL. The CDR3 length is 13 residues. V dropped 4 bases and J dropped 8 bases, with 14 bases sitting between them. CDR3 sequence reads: CASSRGTFEGYTF. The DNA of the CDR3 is TGCGCCAGCAGCCGGGGGACGTTTGAAGGCTACACCTTC.

DNA of the CDR3: TGCGCCAGCAGCCCCCCCGGACTAGCGGGAACGAATGAGCAGTTCTTC. Its translation is CASSPPGLAGTNEQFF. This chain connects TRBV5-1 to TRBJ2-1; 12 nucleotides align to TRBD2. V lost 4 bases, J lost 7 bases, and 9 bases stayed unmatched. Germline CDR1 SGHRS, CDR2 YFSETQ. The CDR3 is 16 amino acids.

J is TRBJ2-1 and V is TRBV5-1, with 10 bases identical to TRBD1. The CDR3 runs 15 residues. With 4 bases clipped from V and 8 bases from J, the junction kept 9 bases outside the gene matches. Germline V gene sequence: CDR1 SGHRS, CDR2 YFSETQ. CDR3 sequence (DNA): TGCGCCAGCAGCCCGCCGGGGACAGGGGTCCATGAGCAGTTCTTC. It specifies CASSPPGTGVHEQFF.

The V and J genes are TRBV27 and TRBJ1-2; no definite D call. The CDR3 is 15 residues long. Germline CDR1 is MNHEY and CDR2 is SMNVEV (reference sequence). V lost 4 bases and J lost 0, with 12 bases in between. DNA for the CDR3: TGTGCCAGCAGTTCAACGGCGGGCTCTAACTATGGCTACACCTTC. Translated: CASSSTAGSNYGYTF.

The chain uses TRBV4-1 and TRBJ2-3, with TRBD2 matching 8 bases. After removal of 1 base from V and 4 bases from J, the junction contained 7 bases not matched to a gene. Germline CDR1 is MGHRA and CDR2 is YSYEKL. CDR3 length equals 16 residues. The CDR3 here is CASSQVTGGKADTQYF. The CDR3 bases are TGCGCCAGCAGCCAAGTCACGGGAGGGAAAGCAGATACGCAGTATTTT.

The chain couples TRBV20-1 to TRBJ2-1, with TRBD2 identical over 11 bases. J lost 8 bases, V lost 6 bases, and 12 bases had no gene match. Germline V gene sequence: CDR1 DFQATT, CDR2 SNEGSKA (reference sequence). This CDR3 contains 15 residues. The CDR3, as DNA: TGCAGTGCCCGCCGTCCGGGACTAGCGGTGGATGAGCAGTTCTTC. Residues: CSARRPGLAVDEQFF.

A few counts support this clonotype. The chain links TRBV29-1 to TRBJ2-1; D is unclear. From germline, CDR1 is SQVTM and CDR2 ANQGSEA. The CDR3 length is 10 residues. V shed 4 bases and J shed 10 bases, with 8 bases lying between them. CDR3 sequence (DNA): TGCAGCGTTGTAGCCACAGAGCAGTTCTTC. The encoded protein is CSVVATEQFF.

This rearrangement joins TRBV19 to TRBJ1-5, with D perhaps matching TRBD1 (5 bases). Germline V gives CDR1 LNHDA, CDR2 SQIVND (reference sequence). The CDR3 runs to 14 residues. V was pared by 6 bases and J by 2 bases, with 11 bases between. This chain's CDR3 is CASRPRGGNQPQHF. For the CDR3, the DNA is TGTGCCAGTAGGCCCCGGGGGGGCAATCAGCCCCAGCATTTT.

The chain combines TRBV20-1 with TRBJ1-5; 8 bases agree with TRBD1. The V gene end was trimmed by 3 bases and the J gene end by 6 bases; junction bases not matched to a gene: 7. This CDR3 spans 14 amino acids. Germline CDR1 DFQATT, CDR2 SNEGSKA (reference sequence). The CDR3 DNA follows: TGCAGTGCTAGTTCAGGCAGGGGGCTTCAGCCCCAGCATTTT. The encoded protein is CSASSGRGLQPQHF.

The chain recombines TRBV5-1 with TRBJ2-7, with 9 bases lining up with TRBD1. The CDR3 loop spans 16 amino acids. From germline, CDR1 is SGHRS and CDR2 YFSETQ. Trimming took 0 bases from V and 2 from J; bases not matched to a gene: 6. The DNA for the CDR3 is TGCGCCAGCAGCTTGGTTTCGGGACAGGGACCCTACGAGCAGTACTTC. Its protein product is CASSLVSGQGPYEQYF.

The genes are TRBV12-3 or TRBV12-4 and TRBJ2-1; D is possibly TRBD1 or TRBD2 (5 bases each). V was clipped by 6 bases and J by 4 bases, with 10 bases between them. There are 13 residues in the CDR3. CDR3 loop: CASRGESYNEQFF. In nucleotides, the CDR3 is TGTGCCAGCAGGGGGGAAAGTTACAATGAGCAGTTCTTC.

The CDR3 nucleotides are TGCAGCGGCCTGGGTAGAATCGCGGGTATCACAGATACGCAGTATTTT. This encodes CSGLGRIAGITDTQYF. This rearrangement joins TRBV29-1 to TRBJ2-3; D possibly corresponds to TRBD2 (5 bases). V was pared by 7 bases and J by 2 bases, with 22 bases between. Germline V gives CDR1 SQVTM, CDR2 ANQGSEA. The CDR3 spans 16 residues.